This is a list of T cell receptor beta chains from one sample in a study of blood T cell repertoires in COVID-19. TCRdb's table, derived via immunoSEQ multiplex PCR, lists solely in-frame clones and lacks some. Found here are about 34,000 clones, over 90% of them singletons; the top ten hold roughly 5%. The specimen was peripheral blood. Receptors were obtained from a human donor in a cohort sampled during active COVID-19. CDR3s include the opening cysteine and the closing phenylalanine or tryptophan. Each record gives: J gene, clone size, V gene, D gene, CDR3 protein, CDR3 DNA. A D gene is named only where the DNA matches it firmly. Size tells how often a clone was seen (once, few, many) or the class of an expanded clone, and some rows leave it out.

>TRBJ1-1|-|TRBV5-1|-
CASSLVQGGTEAFF
TGCGCCAGCAGCTTGGTGCAGGGTGGCACTGAAGCTTTCTTT
>TRBJ1-2|-|TRBV18|TRBD1
CASSRAGTGSYGYTF
TGTGCCAGCTCACGGGCCGGGACAGGGAGTTATGGCTACACCTTC
>TRBJ1-2|-|TRBV29-1|TRBD1
CSVGGTDGYTF
TGCAGCGTTGGCGGGACAGATGGCTACACCTTC
>TRBJ2-1|-|TRBV7-3|-
CASSPHVGVTNEQFF
TGTGCCAGCAGCCCCCATGTGGGAGTAACCAATGAGCAGTTCTTC
>TRBJ1-1|-|TRBV7-3|TRBD1
CASSSTGGNTEAFF
TGTGCCAGCAGCTCCACAGGGGGTAACACTGAAGCTTTCTTT
>TRBJ2-5|-|TRBV6-1|-
CASSELTAAQYF
TGTGCCAGCAGTGAGCTGACTGCGGCCCAGTACTTC
>TRBJ1-5|-|TRBV2|TRBD1
CASSWDRLYSNQPQHF
TGTGCCAGCAGTTGGGACAGGTTGTATAGCAATCAGCCCCAGCATTTT
>TRBJ2-7|-|TRBV27|TRBD1
CASSFAPGGYEQYF
TGTGCCAGCAGTTTCGCCCCAGGGGGATACGAGCAGTACTTC
>TRBJ2-7|-|TRBV10-3|TRBD2
CASQGLAEDEQYF
TGTGCCTCTCAGGGACTAGCGGAAGACGAGCAGTACTTC
>TRBJ1-2|-|TRBV30|-
CAWSGTPGLLPYTF
TGTGCCTGGAGTGGAACCCCCGGACTTCTTCCCTACACCTTC
>TRBJ2-5|-|TRBV30|TRBD1
CAWSGPGTGRQWRQETQYF
TGTGCCTGGAGTGGCCCCGGGACAGGGCGTCAGTGGCGCCAAGAGACCCAGTACTTC
>TRBJ2-1|-|TRBV27|-
CASSSGERNPFAPEQFF
TGTGCCAGCAGTTCAGGCGAGCGGAACCCCTTTGCACCTGAGCAGTTCTTC
>TRBJ1-5|-|TRBV7-2|-
CASSRSGNQPQHF
TGTGCCAGCAGTAGATCCGGGAATCAGCCCCAGCATTTT
>TRBJ2-7|once|TRBV15|-
CATSGQIYEQYF
TGTGCCACCAGCGGGCAGATCTACGAGCAGTACTTC